This T cell receptor (beta chain) emerged from a study of T cells in Graves' hyperthyroidism and ophthalmopathy. The hyperthyroidism patients had all been newly diagnosed, and their disease duration was under 2 months. Their ages ranged from 18 to 65 years. Study-wide points: Stable hyperthyroidism was separated from ophthalmopathy by a model based on 13 V-J features. Within blood appeared most thyroid clonotypes that had expanded above 0.001.

This clonotype was counted a few times. Its antigen is not identified. Amplified TCR beta CDR3 regions came from RNA transcripts. HTBI primers were used for first-round RT-PCR of the TCR CDR3. TCRdb processed the multiplex PCR reads anew with MiXCR; each CDR3 protein has one entry. The table has about 510,000 distinct CDR3 sequences, about 14% seen once; the top ten hold approximately 13%. Trimming stripped 4 bases from V and 0 bases from J, with 10 bases between. Germline assignment: CDR1 LNHDA and CDR2 SQIVND (reference sequence). This CDR3 spans 15 amino acids. Specimen: blood. The chain employs TRBV19 and TRBJ1-3; D unclear. The sequence was obtained from a woman in her thirties or forties with Graves' hyperthyroidism. CDR3 bases: TGTGCCAGTAGTAAAAGCGGCGGCTCTGGAAACACCATATATTTT. It specifies CASSKSGGSGNTIYF.